The rows below give T cell receptor beta chains drawn from one sample of a study of cytomegalovirus exposure and HLA in healthy donors. Profiled with immunoSEQ multiplex PCR; TCRdb holds only in-frame clones, not every one. Here the sample spans more than 250,000 clones, 87% being singletons. Sequencing was performed on PBMCs. These receptor sequences come from a woman aged 25 to 45 in good health and CMV-seropositive. The conserved cysteine and the conserved F or W are not part of the CDR3 here. The order of the fields is clone size, CDR3 length, V gene, J gene, CDR3 protein. Clone sizes are given selectively: once, few, many, or a class where the clone is expanded.

size: .; length: 10; V: TRBV30; J: TRBJ2-3; CDR3: AWSVSTDTQY
size: .; length: 14; V: TRBV7-9; J: TRBJ2-6; CDR3: ASSLRSSSGANVLT
size: .; length: 14; V: TRBV27; J: TRBJ2-7; CDR3: ASSYVGLAGNYEQY
size: .; length: 11; V: TRBV7-2; J: TRBJ1-2; CDR3: ASSRQDRYGYT
size: .; length: 12; V: TRBV30; J: TRBJ1-2; CDR3: AWSVGRASGGYT
size: .; length: 12; V: TRBV6-5; J: TRBJ1-2; CDR3: ASSYSTGPNGYT
size: .; length: 12; V: TRBV14; J: TRBJ1-2; CDR3: ASSQATGAYGYT
size: .; length: 10; V: TRBV6-1; J: TRBJ2-7; CDR3: ASSEGLYEQY
size: .; length: 10; V: TRBV10-3; J: TRBJ1-2; CDR3: AIRGQNYGYT
size: .; length: 13; V: TRBV27; J: TRBJ1-2; CDR3: ASSRGTGPTYGYT
size: .; length: 11; V: TRBV6-5; J: TRBJ1-2; CDR3: ASSYSVSYGYT
size: few; length: 12; V: TRBV9; J: TRBJ1-2; CDR3: ASSAHQGPYGYT
size: .; length: 12; V: TRBV5-1; J: TRBJ1-1; CDR3: ASSLVGSNTEAF
size: once; length: 11; V: TRBV29-1; J: TRBJ1-3; CDR3: SVGQGTGNTIY
size: .; length: 15; V: TRBV25-1; J: TRBJ1-4; CDR3: ASSEYSGLATNEKLF
size: .; length: 10; V: TRBV6-6; J: TRBJ2-7; CDR3: ASSYQSYEQY
size: .; length: 17; V: TRBV5-6; J: TRBJ2-7; CDR3: ASSSKDSVFPGLNYEQY
size: .; length: 12; V: TRBV5-4; J: TRBJ2-3; CDR3: ASSWAGITDTQY
size: .; length: 15; V: TRBV5-1; J: TRBJ1-2; CDR3: ASSLVGQGAPRYGYT
size: .; length: 12; V: TRBV2; J: TRBJ2-7; CDR3: ASSGLTVSYEQY
size: .; length: 15; V: TRBV5-1; J: TRBJ2-7; CDR3: ASSPEPASGGSYEQY
size: .; length: 11; V: TRBV6-6; J: TRBJ1-3; CDR3: ASPAASGNTIY
size: .; length: 12; V: TRBV5-4; J: TRBJ1-2; CDR3: ASSLAGTGAVYT
size: few; length: 10; V: TRBV10-3; J: TRBJ2-7; CDR3: AISDLGHEQY
size: .; length: 10; V: TRBV2; J: TRBJ1-3; CDR3: ASIGGRNTIY
size: .; length: 13; V: TRBV28; J: TRBJ1-2; CDR3: ASSSLSTGNYGYT
size: .; length: 10; V: TRBV19; J: TRBJ1-2; CDR3: ASSPGRSGYT
size: .; length: 12; V: TRBV7-6; J: TRBJ2-7; CDR3: ASSSGLAPYEQY
size: .; length: 10; V: TRBV13; J: TRBJ2-7; CDR3: ASSTGRYEQY
size: .; length: 14; V: TRBV6-1; J: TRBJ2-3; CDR3: ASSDPPRPSTDTQY
size: .; length: 12; V: TRBV7-2; J: TRBJ2-7; CDR3: ASSFQLQSYEQY
size: .; length: 11; V: TRBV13; J: TRBJ2-1; CDR3: ASSLQPDNEQF
size: .; length: 10; V: TRBV7-2; J: TRBJ1-5; CDR3: ASSLVGQPQH
size: .; length: 16; V: TRBV19; J: TRBJ1-5; CDR3: ASSTDRGLTISNQPQH
size: .; length: 13; V: TRBV19; J: TRBJ2-2; CDR3: ASSPTGGIAGELF